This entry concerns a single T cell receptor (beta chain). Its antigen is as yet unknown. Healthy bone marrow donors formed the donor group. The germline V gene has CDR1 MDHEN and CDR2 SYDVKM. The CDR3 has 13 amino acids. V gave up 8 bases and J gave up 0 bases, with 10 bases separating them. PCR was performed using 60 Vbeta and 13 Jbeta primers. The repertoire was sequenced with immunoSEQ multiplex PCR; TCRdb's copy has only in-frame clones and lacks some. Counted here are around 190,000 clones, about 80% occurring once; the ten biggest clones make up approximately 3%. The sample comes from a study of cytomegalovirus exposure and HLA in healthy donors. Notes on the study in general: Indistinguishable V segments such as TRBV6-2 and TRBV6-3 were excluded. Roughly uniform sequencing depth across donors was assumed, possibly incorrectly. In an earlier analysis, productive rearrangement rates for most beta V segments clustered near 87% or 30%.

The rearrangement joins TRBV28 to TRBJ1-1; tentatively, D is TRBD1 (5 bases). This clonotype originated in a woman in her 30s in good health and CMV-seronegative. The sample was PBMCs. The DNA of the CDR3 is TGTGCCAGCGGAGACAGCTTGAACACTGAAGCTTTCTTT. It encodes CASGDSLNTEAFF. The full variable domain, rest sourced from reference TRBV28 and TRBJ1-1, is DVKVTQSSRYLVKRTGEKVFLECVQDMDHENMFWYRQDPGLGLRLIYFSYDVKMKEKGDIPEGYSVSREKKERFSLILESASTNQTSMYLCASGDSLNTEAFFGQGTRLTVV.